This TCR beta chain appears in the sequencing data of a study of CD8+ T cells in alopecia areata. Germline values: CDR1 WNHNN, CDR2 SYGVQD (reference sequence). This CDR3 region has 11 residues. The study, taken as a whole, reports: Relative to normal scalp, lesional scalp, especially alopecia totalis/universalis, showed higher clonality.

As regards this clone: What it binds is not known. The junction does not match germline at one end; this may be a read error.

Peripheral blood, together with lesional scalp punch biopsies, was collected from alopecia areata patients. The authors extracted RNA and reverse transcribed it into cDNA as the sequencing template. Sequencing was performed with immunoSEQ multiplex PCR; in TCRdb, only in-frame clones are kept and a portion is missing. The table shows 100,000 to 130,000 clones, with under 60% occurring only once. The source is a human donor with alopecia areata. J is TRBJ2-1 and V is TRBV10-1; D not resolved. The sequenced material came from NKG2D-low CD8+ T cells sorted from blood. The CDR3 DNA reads TGTGCCACCCTCGGCTACAATGAGCAGTTCTTC. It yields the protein CATLGYNEQFF.